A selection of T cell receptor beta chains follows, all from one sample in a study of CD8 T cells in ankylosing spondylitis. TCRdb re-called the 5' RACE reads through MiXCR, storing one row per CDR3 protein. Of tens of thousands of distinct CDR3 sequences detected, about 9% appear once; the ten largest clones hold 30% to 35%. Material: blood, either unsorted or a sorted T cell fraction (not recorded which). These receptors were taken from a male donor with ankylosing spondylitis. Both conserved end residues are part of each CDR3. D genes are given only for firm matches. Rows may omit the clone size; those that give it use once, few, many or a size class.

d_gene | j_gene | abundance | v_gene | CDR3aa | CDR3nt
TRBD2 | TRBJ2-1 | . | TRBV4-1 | CASSQDPPSGRALNEQFF | TGCGCCAGCAGCCAAGATCCCCCTAGCGGGAGGGCCCTCAATGAGCAGTTCTTC
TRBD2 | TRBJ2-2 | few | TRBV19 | CASQGLAGESAGELFF | TGTGCCAGTCAGGGACTAGCGGGAGAATCGGCCGGGGAGCTGTTTTTT
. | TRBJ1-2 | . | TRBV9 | CASSVARGEIRGGYGYTF | TGTGCCAGCAGCGTAGCTAGAGGAGAGATTAGAGGGGGCTATGGCTACACCTTC
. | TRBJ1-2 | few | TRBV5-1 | CASSFRSEPNYGYTF | TGCGCCAGCAGCTTCAGGAGCGAGCCTAACTATGGCTACACCTTC
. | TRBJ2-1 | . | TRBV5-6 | CASSQGPLGVHEQFF | TGTGCCAGCAGCCAAGGGCCGCTGGGTGTCCATGAGCAGTTCTTC
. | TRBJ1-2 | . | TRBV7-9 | CASTPPGGPPEEGYTF | TGTGCCAGCACCCCGCCCGGGGGGCCTCCGGAGGAGGGCTACACCTTC
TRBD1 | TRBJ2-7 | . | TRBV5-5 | CASSHPGQGTYEQYF | TGTGCCAGCAGCCATCCGGGACAGGGGACTTACGAGCAGTACTTC
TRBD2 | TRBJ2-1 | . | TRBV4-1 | CASSQGWTSTYNEQFF | TGCGCCAGCAGCCAAGGTTGGACTAGCACCTACAATGAGCAGTTCTTC
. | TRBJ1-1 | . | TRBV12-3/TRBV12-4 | CASSHIQGSTEAFF | TGTGCCAGCAGCCATATACAGGGTTCCACTGAAGCTTTCTTT
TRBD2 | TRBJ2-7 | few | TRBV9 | CASSPSIGRAYEQYF | TGTGCCAGCAGCCCCAGTATCGGGAGGGCCTACGAGCAGTACTTC
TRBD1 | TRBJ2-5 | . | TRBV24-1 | CATSDPGQGLQETQYF | TGTGCCACCAGTGATCCGGGACAGGGGTTACAAGAGACCCAGTACTTC
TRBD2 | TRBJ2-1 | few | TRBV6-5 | CASSYFGLAHEQFF | TGTGCCAGCAGTTACTTTGGACTAGCCCATGAGCAGTTCTTC
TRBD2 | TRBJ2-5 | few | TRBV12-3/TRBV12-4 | CASSFLVGLAGEKETQYF | TGTGCCAGCAGTTTTTTGGTTGGGCTAGCGGGAGAAAAAGAGACCCAGTACTTC
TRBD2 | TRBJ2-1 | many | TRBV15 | CATSPPTAGNNEQFF | TGTGCCACCAGCCCCCCGACAGCGGGAAACAATGAGCAGTTCTTC
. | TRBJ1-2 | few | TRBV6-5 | CASSYGTDGYTF | TGTGCCAGCAGTTACGGGACGGATGGCTACACCTTC
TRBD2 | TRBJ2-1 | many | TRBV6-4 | CASSALAGQNNEQFF | TGTGCCAGCAGCGCACTAGCGGGACAAAACAATGAGCAGTTCTTC
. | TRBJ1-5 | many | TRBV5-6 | CASSPGRHQPQHF | TGTGCCAGCAGCCCAGGGCGACATCAGCCCCAGCATTTT
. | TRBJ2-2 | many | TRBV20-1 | CSARDSNTGELFF | TGCAGTGCTAGGGACAGTAACACCGGGGAGCTGTTTTTT
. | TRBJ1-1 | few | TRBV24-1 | CATSDPGLDTEAFF | TGTGCCACCAGTGACCCTGGACTTGACACTGAAGCTTTCTTT
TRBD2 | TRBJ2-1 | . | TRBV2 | CASSPLADFSYNEQFF | TGTGCCAGCAGTCCACTAGCGGACTTTTCCTACAATGAGCAGTTCTTC
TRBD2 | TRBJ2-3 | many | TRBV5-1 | CASSLWTSGRTDTQYF | TGCGCCAGCAGCCTGTGGACTAGCGGTCGCACAGATACGCAGTATTTT
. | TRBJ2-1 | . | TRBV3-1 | CASSQDGDYNEQFF | TGTGCCAGCAGCCAAGATGGGGACTACAATGAGCAGTTCTTC
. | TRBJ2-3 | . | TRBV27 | CASSLFLASGTDTQYF | TGTGCCAGCAGTTTATTTCTAGCATCGGGCACAGATACGCAGTATTTT
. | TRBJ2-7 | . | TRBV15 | CATSRATGLSYEQYF | TGTGCCACCAGCAGAGCCACAGGGTTGTCTTACGAGCAGTACTTC